The source of this T cell receptor beta chain is a study of T cells in Graves' hyperthyroidism and ophthalmopathy. General study points: A model of 13 V-J features distinguished ophthalmopathy from stable hyperthyroidism.

The germline V gene has CDR1 SGHTA and CDR2 FQGNSA. V gave up 1 base and J gave up 4 bases; unmatched junction bases: 6. This CDR3 region has 16 residues. A note on this clonotype: Antigen: not known.

PBMCs were collected from an approximately 9.3 ml volume of fresh peripheral blood. TCR beta CDR3 sequences were amplified from RNA transcripts. HTBI primers were employed in a first-round RT-PCR of the TCR CDR3. TCRdb fed the multiplex PCR reads into MiXCR, producing one record per CDR3 protein. This sample has 450,000 to 650,000 distinct CDR3 sequences, with 15% to 20% found just once. V and J are TRBV7-2 and TRBJ1-2; 10 positions match TRBD1. The specimen sequenced was blood. This sequence was found in a woman between 18 and 29 years old with Graves' ophthalmopathy. The CDR3 is CASSLETGGFGYGYTF. The DNA for the CDR3 is TGTGCCAGCAGCTTAGAGACAGGGGGCTTTGGCTATGGCTACACCTTC. The complete variable domain, with remaining parts taken from reference TRBV7-2 and TRBJ1-2, reads GAGVSQSPSNKVTEKGKDVELRCDPISGHTALYWYRQSLGQGLEFLIYFQGNSAPDKSGLPSDRFSAERTGGSVSTLTIQRTQQEDSAVYLCASSLETGGFGYGYTFGSGTRLTVV.